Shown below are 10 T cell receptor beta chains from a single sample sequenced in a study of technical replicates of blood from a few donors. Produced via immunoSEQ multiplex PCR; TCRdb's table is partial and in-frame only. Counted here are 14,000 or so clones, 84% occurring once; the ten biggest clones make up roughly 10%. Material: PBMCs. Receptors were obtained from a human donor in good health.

Written as DNA, the CDR3 is TGTGCCAGCAGCATTCTAGCGGGAGGGGATGAGCAGTTCTTC. Residues: CASSILAGGDEQFF. The J gene is TRBJ2-1, the V gene TRBV6-5; 12 bases fit TRBD2. V dropped 6 bases and J dropped 8; count of bases not matched to a gene: 5. Germline lookup yields CDR1 MNHEY and CDR2 SVGAGI. This CDR3 is 14 amino acids long.

The CDR3 nucleotides read TGCGCCAGCAGCTTGGGACTAGCGGGCACAGATACGCAGTATTTT. Protein sequence: CASSLGLAGTDTQYF. The genes are TRBV5-1 and TRBJ2-3; 9 positions agree with TRBD2. J lost 1 base, V lost 0 bases, and 0 bases had no gene match. Per the germline V gene, CDR1 is SGHRS and CDR2 is YFSETQ. CDR3 length: 15 residues.

The CDR3 DNA sequence: TGTGCCAGCAGCCCCGACAGTTCCTCTGGGGCCAACGTCCTGACTTTC. Protein: CASSPDSSSGANVLTF. The chain combines TRBV6-4 with TRBJ2-6; D possibly corresponds to TRBD1 (5 bases). The CDR3 is made up of 16 amino acids. Germline-derived CDR1 and CDR2 are MRHNA and SNTAGT. Trimming stripped 6 bases from V and 0 bases from J, with 12 bases between.

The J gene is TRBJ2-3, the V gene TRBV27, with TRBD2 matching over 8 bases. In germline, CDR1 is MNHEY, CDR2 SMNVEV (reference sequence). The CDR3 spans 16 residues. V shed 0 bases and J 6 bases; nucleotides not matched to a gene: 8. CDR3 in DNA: TGTGCCAGCAGTTTATCCCCGGGAGGGCCCCCCGATACGCAGTATTTT. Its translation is CASSLSPGGPPDTQYF.

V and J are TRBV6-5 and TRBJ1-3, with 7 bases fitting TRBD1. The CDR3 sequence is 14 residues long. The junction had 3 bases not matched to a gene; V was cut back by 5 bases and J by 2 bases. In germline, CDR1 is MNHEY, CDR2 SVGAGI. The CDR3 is CASSPQGAGNTIYF. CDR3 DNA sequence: TGTGCCAGCAGTCCTCAGGGGGCTGGAAACACCATATATTTT.

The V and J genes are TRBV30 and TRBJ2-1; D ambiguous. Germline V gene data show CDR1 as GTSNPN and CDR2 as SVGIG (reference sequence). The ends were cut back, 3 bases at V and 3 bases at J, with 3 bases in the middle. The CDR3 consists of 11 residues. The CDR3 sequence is CAWSHYNEQFF. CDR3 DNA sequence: TGTGCCTGGAGCCACTACAATGAGCAGTTCTTC.

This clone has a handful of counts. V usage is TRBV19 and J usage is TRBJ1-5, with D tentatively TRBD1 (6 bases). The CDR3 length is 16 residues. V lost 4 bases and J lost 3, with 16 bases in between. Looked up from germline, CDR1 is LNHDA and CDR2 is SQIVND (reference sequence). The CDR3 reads CASSNPRGYDNQPQHF. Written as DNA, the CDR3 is TGTGCCAGTAGTAACCCTAGGGGGTACGACAATCAGCCCCAGCATTTT.

CDR3 loop: CASSGGLAETQYF. In DNA form, the CDR3 reads TGTGCCAGCAGTGGGGGACTAGCGGAGACCCAGTACTTC. V and J are TRBV6-1 and TRBJ2-5; 10 nucleotides align to TRBD2. With V trimmed by 4 bases and J by 5 bases, 1 base remained unmatched. Germline-derived CDR1 and CDR2 are MNHNS and SASEGT. CDR3 length: 13 amino acids.

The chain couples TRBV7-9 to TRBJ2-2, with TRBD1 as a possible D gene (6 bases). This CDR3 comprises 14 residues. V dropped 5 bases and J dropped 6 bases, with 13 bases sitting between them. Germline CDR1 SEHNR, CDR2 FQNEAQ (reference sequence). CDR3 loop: CASSPLSGAGELFF. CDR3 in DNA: TGTGCCAGCAGCCCGCTCTCAGGGGCCGGGGAGCTGTTTTTT.

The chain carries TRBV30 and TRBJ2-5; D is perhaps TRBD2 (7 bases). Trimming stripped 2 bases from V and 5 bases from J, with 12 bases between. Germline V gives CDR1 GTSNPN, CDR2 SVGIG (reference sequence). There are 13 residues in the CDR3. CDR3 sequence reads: CAWSKGRGETQYF. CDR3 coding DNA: TGTGCCTGGAGTAAGGGGAGGGGGGAGACCCAGTACTTC.